This T cell receptor beta chain was profiled in a study of T cell responses to AZD1222 COVID-19 vaccine. Findings and caveats of the study: Regions 160-218 and 743-854 dominated among vaccine-associated CD4 TCRs spanning spike.

Details on this clone: Its antigen is unidentified.

Some clones are missing from TCRdb's copy, which holds only in-frame ones; the method was immunoSEQ multiplex PCR. This table holds 90,000 to 120,000 clones, 75% to 95% found once. With 1 base clipped from V and 5 bases from J, the junction kept 5 bases outside the gene matches. CDR3 length: 14 amino acids. Germline CDR1 is GTSNPN and CDR2 is SVGIG (reference sequence). Doses given second, at about 4 or about 12 weeks, were pooled. This TCR came from an adult who received the AZD1222 COVID-19 vaccine. The chain has TRBV30 and TRBJ2-7; 10 bases agree with TRBD1. Sequenced here: peripheral blood, sampled 28 days after the second AZD1222 dose. The DNA for the CDR3 is TGTGCCTGGAGTGCCGGGACAGGGGACAACGAGCAGTACTTC. The encoded protein is CAWSAGTGDNEQYF.